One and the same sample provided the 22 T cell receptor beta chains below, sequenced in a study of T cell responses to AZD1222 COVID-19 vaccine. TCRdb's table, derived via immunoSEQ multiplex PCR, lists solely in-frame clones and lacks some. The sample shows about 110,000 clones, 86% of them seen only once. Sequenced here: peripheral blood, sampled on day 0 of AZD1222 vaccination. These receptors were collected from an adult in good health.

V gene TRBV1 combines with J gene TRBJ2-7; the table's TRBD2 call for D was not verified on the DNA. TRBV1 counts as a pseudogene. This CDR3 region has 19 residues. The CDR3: CTSSQDSAGLAGGPYEQYF. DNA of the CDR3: TGCACCAGCAGCCAAGATTCCGCGGGACTAGCGGGGGGGCCCTACGAGCAGTACTTC.

This CDR3 reads CASRYQTGTGTYEQYF. The CDR3 DNA follows: TGTGCCAGCAGATACCAGACCGGGACGGGAACCTACGAGCAGTACTTC. The chain uses TRBV28 and TRBJ2-7; D may be TRBD1 or TRBD2 (5 bases each). The CDR3 contains 16 residues. V shed 6 bases and J shed 2 bases, with 20 bases lying between them. Looked up from germline, CDR1 is MDHEN and CDR2 is SYDVKM.

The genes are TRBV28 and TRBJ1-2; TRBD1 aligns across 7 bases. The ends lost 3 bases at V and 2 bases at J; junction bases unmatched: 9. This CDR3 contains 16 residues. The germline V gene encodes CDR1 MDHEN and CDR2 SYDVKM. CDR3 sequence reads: CASSFSGTARNYGYTF. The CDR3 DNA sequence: TGTGCCAGCAGTTTCTCCGGGACAGCTCGAAACTATGGCTACACCTTC.

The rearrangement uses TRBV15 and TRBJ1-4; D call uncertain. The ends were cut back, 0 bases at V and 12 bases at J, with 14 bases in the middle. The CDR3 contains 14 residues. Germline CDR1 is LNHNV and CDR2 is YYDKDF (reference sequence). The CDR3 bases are TGTGCCACCAGCAGAGACGGGCGGGCGGAAGAACTGTTTTTT. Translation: CATSRDGRAEELFF.

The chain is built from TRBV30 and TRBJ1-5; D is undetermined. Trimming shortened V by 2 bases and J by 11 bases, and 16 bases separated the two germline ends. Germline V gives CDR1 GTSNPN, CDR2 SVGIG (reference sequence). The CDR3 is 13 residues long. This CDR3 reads CAWSFGFQAAQHF. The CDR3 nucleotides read TGTGCCTGGAGTTTTGGGTTTCAGGCAGCCCAGCATTTT.

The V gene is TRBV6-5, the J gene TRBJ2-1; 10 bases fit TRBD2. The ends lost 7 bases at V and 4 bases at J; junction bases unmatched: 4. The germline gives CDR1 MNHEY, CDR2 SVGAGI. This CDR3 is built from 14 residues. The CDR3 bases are TGTGCCAGCACCTTAGCGGGGGGATACAATGAGCAGTTCTTC. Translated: CASTLAGGYNEQFF.

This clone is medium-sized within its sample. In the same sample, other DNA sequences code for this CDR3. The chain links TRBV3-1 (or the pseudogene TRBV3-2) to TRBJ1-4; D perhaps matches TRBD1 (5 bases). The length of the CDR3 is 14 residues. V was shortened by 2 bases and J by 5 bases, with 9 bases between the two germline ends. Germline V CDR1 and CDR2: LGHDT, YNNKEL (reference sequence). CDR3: CASSQRQTNEKLFF. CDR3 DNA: TGTGCCAGCAGCCAACGACAGACCAATGAAAAACTGTTTTTT.

As DNA, the CDR3 is TGTGCCAGCAGCTCAGCCACTGGGTCCTACGAGCAGTACTTC. Translated: CASSSATGSYEQYF. V usage is TRBV7-4 and J usage is TRBJ2-7; no reliable D call. The germline gives CDR1 SGHVT, CDR2 SQSDAQ. The CDR3 consists of 14 residues. The V gene lost 4 bases and the J gene lost 1 base, with 11 bases spanning the gap. Full variable domain (rest looked up from reference TRBV7-4 and TRBJ2-7): GAGVSQSPRYKVAKRGRDVALRCDSISGHVTLYWYRQTLGQGSEVLTYSQSDAQRDKSGRPSGRFSAERPERSVSTLKIQRTEQGDSAVYLCASSSATGSYEQYFGPGTRLTVT.

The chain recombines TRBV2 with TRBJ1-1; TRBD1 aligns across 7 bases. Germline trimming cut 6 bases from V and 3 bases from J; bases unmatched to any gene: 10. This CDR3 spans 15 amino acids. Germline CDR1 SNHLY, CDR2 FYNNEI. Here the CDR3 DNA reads TGTGCCAGCAGACCTGACAGGGCCGGGTACACTGAAGCTTTCTTT. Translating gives CASRPDRAGYTEAFF. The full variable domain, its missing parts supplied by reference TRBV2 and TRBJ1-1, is EPEVTQTPSHQVTQMGQEVILRCVPISNHLYFYWYRQILGQKVEFLVSFYNNEISEKSEIFDDQFSVERPDGSNFTLKIRSTKLEDSAMYFCASRPDRAGYTEAFFGQGTRLTVV.

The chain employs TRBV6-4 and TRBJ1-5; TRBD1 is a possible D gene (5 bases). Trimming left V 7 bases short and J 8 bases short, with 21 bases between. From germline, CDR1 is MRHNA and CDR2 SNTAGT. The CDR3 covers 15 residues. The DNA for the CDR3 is TGTGCCAGCAATCCGGTCTTCGGGACCCCGGAGCCCCAGCATTTT. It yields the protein CASNPVFGTPEPQHF.

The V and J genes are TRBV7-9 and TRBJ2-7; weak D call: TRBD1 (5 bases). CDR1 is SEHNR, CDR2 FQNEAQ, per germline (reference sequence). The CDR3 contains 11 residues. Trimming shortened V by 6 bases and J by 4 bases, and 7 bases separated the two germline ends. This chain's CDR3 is CASRGPYEQYF. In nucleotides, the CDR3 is TGTGCCAGCAGGGGGCCTTACGAGCAGTACTTC.

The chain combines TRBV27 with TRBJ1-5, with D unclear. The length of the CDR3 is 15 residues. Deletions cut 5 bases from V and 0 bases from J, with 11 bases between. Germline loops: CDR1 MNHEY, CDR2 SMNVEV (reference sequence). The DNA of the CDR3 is TGTGCCAGCAGTATCGACGGATATAGCAATCAGCCCCAGCATTTT. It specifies CASSIDGYSNQPQHF.

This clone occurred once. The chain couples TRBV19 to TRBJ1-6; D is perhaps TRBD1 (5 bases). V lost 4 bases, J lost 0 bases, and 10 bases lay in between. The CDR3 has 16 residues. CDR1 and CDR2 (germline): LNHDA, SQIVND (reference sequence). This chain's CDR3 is CASSKGISSYNSPLHF. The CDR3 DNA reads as TGTGCCAGTAGTAAGGGGATAAGCTCCTATAATTCACCCCTCCACTTT. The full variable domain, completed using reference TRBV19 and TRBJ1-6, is DGGITQSPKYLFRKEGQNVTLSCEQNLNHDAMYWYRQDPGQGLRLIYYSQIVNDFQKGDIAEGYSVSREKKESFPLTVTSAQKNPTAFYLCASSKGISSYNSPLHFGNGTRLTVT.

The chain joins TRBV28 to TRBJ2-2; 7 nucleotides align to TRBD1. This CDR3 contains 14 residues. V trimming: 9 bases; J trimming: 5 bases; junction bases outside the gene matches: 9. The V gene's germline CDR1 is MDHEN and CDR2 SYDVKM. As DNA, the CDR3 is TGTGCCAGTGGAACACAGGGGAGTACCGGGGAGCTGTTTTTT. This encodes CASGTQGSTGELFF.

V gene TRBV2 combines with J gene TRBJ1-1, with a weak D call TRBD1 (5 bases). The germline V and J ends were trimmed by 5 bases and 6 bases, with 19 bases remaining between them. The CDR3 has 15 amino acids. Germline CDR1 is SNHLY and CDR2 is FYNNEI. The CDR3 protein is CASSQTGQGGAEAFF. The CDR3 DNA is TGTGCCAGCAGTCAAACGGGGCAGGGTGGGGCTGAAGCTTTCTTT.

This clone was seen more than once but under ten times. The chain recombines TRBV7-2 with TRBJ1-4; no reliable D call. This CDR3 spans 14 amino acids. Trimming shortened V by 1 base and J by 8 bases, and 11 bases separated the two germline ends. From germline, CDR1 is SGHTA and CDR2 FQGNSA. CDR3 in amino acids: CASSLGVGREKLFF. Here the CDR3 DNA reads TGTGCCAGCAGCTTAGGCGTGGGTAGGGAAAAACTGTTTTTT.

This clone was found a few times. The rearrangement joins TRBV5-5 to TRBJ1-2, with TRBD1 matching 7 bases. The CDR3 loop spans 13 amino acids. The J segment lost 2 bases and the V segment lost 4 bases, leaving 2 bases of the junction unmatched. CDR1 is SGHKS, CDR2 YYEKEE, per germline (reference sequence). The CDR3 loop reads CASSLGQNYGYTF. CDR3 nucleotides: TGTGCCAGCAGCCTGGGACAGAACTATGGCTACACCTTC.

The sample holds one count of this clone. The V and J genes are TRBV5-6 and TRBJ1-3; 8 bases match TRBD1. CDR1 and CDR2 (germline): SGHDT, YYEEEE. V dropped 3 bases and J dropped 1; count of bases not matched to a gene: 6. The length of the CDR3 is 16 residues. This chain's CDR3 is CASSSRQGTSGNTIYF. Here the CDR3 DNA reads TGTGCCAGCAGCTCCAGACAGGGGACTTCTGGAAACACCATATATTTT.

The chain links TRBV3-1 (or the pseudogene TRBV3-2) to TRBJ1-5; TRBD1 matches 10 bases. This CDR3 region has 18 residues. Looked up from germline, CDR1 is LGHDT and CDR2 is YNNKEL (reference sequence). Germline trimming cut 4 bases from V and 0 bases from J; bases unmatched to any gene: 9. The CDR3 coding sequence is TGTGCCAGCAGCCCATCCGGGACAGGGGCCCTTAGCAATCAGCCCCAGCATTTT. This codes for CASSPSGTGALSNQPQHF.

In DNA form, the CDR3 reads TGTGCCAGCAGCCAGCCTGGGGGGGGCACTGAAGCTTTCTTT. Amino acids: CASSQPGGGTEAFF. The chain is built from TRBV14 and TRBJ1-1; tentative D call: TRBD1 (5 bases). The CDR3 runs 14 residues. V lost 3 bases and J lost 4, with 12 bases in between. From germline, CDR1 is SGHDN and CDR2 FVKESK.

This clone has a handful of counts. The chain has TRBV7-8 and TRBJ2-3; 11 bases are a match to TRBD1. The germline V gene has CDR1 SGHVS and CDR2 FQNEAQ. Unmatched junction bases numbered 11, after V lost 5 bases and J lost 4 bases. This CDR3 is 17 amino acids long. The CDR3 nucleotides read TGTGCCAGCAGCCCCCCTATCCGGGACAGGGGGTCAGATACGCAGTATTTT. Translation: CASSPPIRDRGSDTQYF.

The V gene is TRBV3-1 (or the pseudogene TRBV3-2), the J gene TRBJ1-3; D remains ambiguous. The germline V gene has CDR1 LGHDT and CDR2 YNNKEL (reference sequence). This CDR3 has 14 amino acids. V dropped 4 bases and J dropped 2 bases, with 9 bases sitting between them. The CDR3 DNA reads TGTGCCAGCAGCCTTGACAAAACTGGAAACACCATATATTTT. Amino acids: CASSLDKTGNTIYF.